This T cell receptor (beta chain) was retrieved from a study of control samples from healthy donors and cancer patients. Germline lookup yields CDR1 SNHLY and CDR2 FYNNEI. With V trimmed by 6 bases and J by 4 bases, 3 bases remained unmatched. The CDR3 covers 13 residues. This table comes from immunoSEQ multiplex PCR, and its TCRdb copy is limited to in-frame clones, with some not included. The profile shows roughly 90,000 clones, roughly 86% of them singletons. This clone has only one observation. This sequence joins TRBV2 and TRBJ1-1; 9 bases agree with TRBD1. The receptor's source is a woman aged 60-75 years in good health. The sample was blood. The CDR3 coding sequence is TGTGCCAGCAGCGGGACAGGGTTCACTGAAGCTTTCTTT. This gives the protein CASSGTGFTEAFF. The full variable domain, rest sourced from reference TRBV2 and TRBJ1-1, is EPEVTQTPSHQVTQMGQEVILRCVPISNHLYFYWYRQILGQKVEFLVSFYNNEISEKSEIFDDQFSVERPDGSNFTLKIRSTKLEDSAMYFCASSGTGFTEAFFGQGTRLTVV.